Each of the 26 T cell receptor beta chains below was sequenced from the same sample in a study of control samples from healthy donors and cancer patients. Here immunoSEQ multiplex PCR was the method, and the copy in TCRdb shows in-frame clones only, minus some. The sample consists of more than 110,000 clones, approximately 92% of them appearing once. The sample consisted of blood. These receptors were obtained from a man younger than 40 in good health.

V gene TRBV28 combines with J gene TRBJ2-7, with D perhaps TRBD2 (6 bases). Trimming removed 7 bases from V and 1 base from J, with 11 bases in between. CDR3 length: 13 amino acids. The V gene's germline CDR1 is MDHEN and CDR2 SYDVKM. CDR3 sequence reads: CASTRAGSYEQYF. For the CDR3, the DNA is TGTGCCAGCACCCGGGCGGGGTCCTACGAGCAGTACTTC.

This chain joins TRBV30 and TRBJ1-1; D remains ambiguous. Deletions cut 2 bases from V and 4 bases from J, with 11 bases between. The CDR3 contains 13 residues. The germline CDR1 and CDR2 sequences are GTSNPN and SVGIG (reference sequence). Written as DNA, the CDR3 is TGTGCCTGGAGTATCGACCATAGCACTGAAGCTTTCTTT. Its protein is CAWSIDHSTEAFF.

As regards this clone: Other DNA sequences in this sample translate to the same CDR3. The chain uses TRBV12-3 or TRBV12-4 and TRBJ1-5, with D hard to call. The V end lost 3 bases, the J end lost 4 bases, and 7 bases lay between the germline ends. The CDR3 consists of 13 residues. CDR3 in DNA: TGTGCCAGCAGTTTGGGCAGTAATCAGCCCCAGCATTTT. Protein: CASSLGSNQPQHF.

J is TRBJ2-7 and V is TRBV19, with 11 bases that match TRBD2. The germline gives CDR1 LNHDA, CDR2 SQIVND (reference sequence). V dropped 5 bases and J dropped 3; count of bases not matched to a gene: 12. This CDR3 has 17 residues. The CDR3 here is CASSLGTSGGGFYEQYF. For the CDR3, the DNA is TGTGCCAGTAGTCTCGGGACTAGCGGAGGTGGTTTCTACGAGCAGTACTTC.

V is TRBV19 and J is TRBJ1-1; the match to TRBD1 covers 7 bases. Germline-derived CDR1 and CDR2 are LNHDA and SQIVND (reference sequence). This CDR3 has 13 residues. With 7 bases clipped from V and 4 bases from J, the junction kept 6 bases outside the gene matches. The CDR3 loop is CASKEGAGTEAFF. CDR3 coding DNA: TGTGCCAGTAAGGAGGGGGCGGGCACTGAAGCTTTCTTT.

The rearrangement links TRBV10-3 to TRBJ2-6, with a possible D match to TRBD2 (5 bases). From germline, CDR1 is ENHRY and CDR2 SYGVKD. The length of the CDR3 is 19 residues. Trimming removed 2 bases at V and 0 bases at J, with 17 bases between. CDR3 loop: CAISEVRAGSNSGANVLTF. In nucleotides, the CDR3 is TGTGCCATCAGTGAGGTGCGGGCAGGATCTAACTCTGGGGCCAACGTCCTGACTTTC.

The chain carries TRBV2 and TRBJ2-7; no reliable D call. Germline V gives CDR1 SNHLY, CDR2 FYNNEI. The CDR3 is 11 amino acids. V dropped 6 bases and J dropped 2 bases, with 5 bases sitting between them. The CDR3 loop is CASSTPYEQYF. CDR3 nucleotides: TGTGCCAGCAGCACCCCCTACGAGCAGTACTTC.

The chain is built from TRBV10-3 and TRBJ1-2, with 7 bases identical to TRBD1. With V trimmed by 3 bases and J by 4 bases, 5 bases remained unmatched. This CDR3 contains 14 residues. CDR1 ENHRY and CDR2 SYGVKD come from the germline V gene. The CDR3 nucleotides are TGTGCCATCAGTGATGGAGGGGGCGGCTATGGCTACACCTTC. Its translation is CAISDGGGGYGYTF.

The chain uses TRBV30 and TRBJ2-3; 11 nucleotides align to TRBD2. This CDR3 is 14 amino acids long. Trimming took 0 bases from V and 6 from J; bases not matched to a gene: 2. The germline gives CDR1 GTSNPN, CDR2 SVGIG (reference sequence). CDR3: CAWSVLAGGDTQYF. The CDR3, as DNA: TGTGCCTGGAGTGTGCTAGCGGGAGGTGATACGCAGTATTTT. Looking up the rest from reference TRBV30 and TRBJ2-3 gives the full variable domain: SQTIHQWPATLVQPVGSPLSLECTVEGTSNPNLYWYRQAAGRGLQLLFYSVGIGQISSEVPQNLSASRPQDRQFILSSKKLLLSDSGFYLCAWSVLAGGDTQYFGPGTRLTVL.

This clone appeared a single time. The rearrangement joins TRBV19 to TRBJ1-1; 7 nucleotides align to TRBD1. Looked up from germline, CDR1 is LNHDA and CDR2 is SQIVND (reference sequence). J was trimmed by 5 bases and V by 5 bases; bases with no gene match: 2. The CDR3 runs 12 residues. For the CDR3, the DNA is TGTGCCAGTAGTCCACAGGGGACTGAAGCTTTCTTT. Translated, it gives CASSPQGTEAFF.

Notes on this clone: Within the sample, other DNA sequences also encode this same CDR3. Here the CDR3 reads CASSLGGANTGELFF. The CDR3 nucleotides read TGTGCCAGCAGTTTAGGGGGGGCAAACACCGGGGAGCTGTTTTTT. This sequence joins TRBV28 and TRBJ2-2; D may be TRBD2 (7 bases). The germline gives CDR1 MDHEN, CDR2 SYDVKM. CDR3 length: 15 residues. V was pared by 2 bases and J by 2 bases, with 9 bases between.

V and J are TRBV11-3 and TRBJ2-1; either TRBD1 or TRBD2 may fit D (5 bases each). Between the trimmed V and J ends, which lost 1 base and 6 bases, there was a span of 16 bases. Germline CDR1 and CDR2: SGHNT and YENEEA. This CDR3 has 16 amino acids. The CDR3 is CASSLAGHTKRNEQFF. CDR3 bases: TGTGCCAGCAGCTTAGCGGGGCACACAAAGCGCAATGAGCAGTTCTTC.

CDR3 coding DNA: TGTGCCAGCAGCTCAGGGTCTTTGAAAGACAAATATAATTCACCCCTCCACTTT. Protein product: CASSSGSLKDKYNSPLHF. The gene calls are TRBV7-9 and TRBJ1-6; D is possibly TRBD1 (5 bases). CDR3 length: 18 residues. Germline V gives CDR1 SEHNR, CDR2 FQNEAQ (reference sequence). The V end was cut by 4 bases, the J end by 4 bases, with 20 bases between.

The J gene is TRBJ2-7, the V gene TRBV2, with TRBD1 matching over 8 bases. J was trimmed by 4 bases and V by 8 bases; bases with no gene match: 10. Germline V gene data show CDR1 as SNHLY and CDR2 as FYNNEI. The CDR3 sequence is 14 residues long. CDR3 loop: CASLSDRVRYEQYF. The CDR3 nucleotides are TGTGCCAGCTTGTCGGACAGGGTTAGGTACGAGCAGTACTTC.

The chain joins TRBV19 to TRBJ2-1; D might be TRBD2 (5 bases). Germline V gene data show CDR1 as LNHDA and CDR2 as SQIVND (reference sequence). Deletions cut 5 bases from V and 0 bases from J, with 14 bases between. The CDR3 has 16 residues. CDR3 loop: CASSSGFQPSYNEQFF. CDR3 DNA: TGTGCCAGTAGTTCGGGGTTCCAGCCCTCCTACAATGAGCAGTTCTTC.

The genes are TRBV28 and TRBJ2-1; 9 bases are shared with TRBD2. The germline CDR1 and CDR2 sequences are MDHEN and SYDVKM. CDR3 length equals 14 residues. V shed 8 bases and J 5 bases; nucleotides not matched to a gene: 7. In nucleotides, the CDR3 is TGTGCCAGCGGGTGGGCTAGCGGGGACAATGAGCAGTTCTTC. Protein: CASGWASGDNEQFF.

The rearrangement uses TRBV27 and TRBJ2-1; 7 positions match TRBD1. In germline, CDR1 is MNHEY, CDR2 SMNVEV (reference sequence). Germline trimming cut 0 bases from V and 2 bases from J; bases unmatched to any gene: 7. The CDR3 sequence is 17 residues long. The CDR3 reads CASSLSPPGQTYNEQFF. CDR3 nucleotide sequence: TGTGCCAGCAGTTTATCGCCCCCGGGACAGACCTACAATGAGCAGTTCTTC.

The V call is TRBV19, the J call TRBJ1-1; D is unresolved. The CDR3 covers 13 residues. The ends were cut back, 7 bases at V and 3 bases at J, with 12 bases in the middle. From germline, CDR1 is LNHDA and CDR2 SQIVND (reference sequence). CDR3 in DNA: TGTGCCAGTAACCCAATTGGGCACACTGAAGCTTTCTTT. Protein sequence: CASNPIGHTEAFF. The full variable domain, rest sourced from reference TRBV19 and TRBJ1-1, is DGGITQSPKYLFRKEGQNVTLSCEQNLNHDAMYWYRQDPGQGLRLIYYSQIVNDFQKGDIAEGYSVSREKKESFPLTVTSAQKNPTAFYLCASNPIGHTEAFFGQGTRLTVV.

The chain links TRBV28 to TRBJ2-7; D tentatively reads TRBD1 or TRBD2 (7 bases each). The CDR3 is 15 amino acids. V shed 5 bases and J shed 4 bases, with 18 bases lying between them. Germline assignment: CDR1 MDHEN and CDR2 SYDVKM. The CDR3 DNA reads TGTGCCAGCAGTCGCCCGAGCGGGACAGATTACGAGCAGTACTTC. This encodes CASSRPSGTDYEQYF.

The CDR3 here is CASSHASTGRPKNIQYF. Written as DNA, the CDR3 is TGTGCCAGCAGCCACGCTAGCACAGGGCGGCCCAAAAACATTCAGTACTTC. The V and J genes are TRBV3-1 (or the pseudogene TRBV3-2) and TRBJ2-4, with D maybe TRBD1 (6 bases). With 3 bases removed from V and 2 bases from J, the gap between germline ends came to 17 bases. The CDR3 contains 17 residues. CDR1 and CDR2 from the germline V gene are LGHDT and YNNKEL (reference sequence).

The CDR3 DNA reads TGTGCCAGCAGTTACGGTAACAGGGGGCTGGGGGAGCAGTACTTC. It codes for CASSYGNRGLGEQYF. This sequence joins TRBV6-2 or TRBV6-3 and TRBJ2-7, with 9 bases fitting TRBD1. The length of the CDR3 is 15 residues. Per germline, CDR1 MNHEY and CDR2 SVGEGT. V lost 2 bases, J lost 7 bases, and 9 bases stayed unmatched.

This sequence joins TRBV19 and TRBJ1-1; 8 bases are a match to TRBD1. Per germline, CDR1 LNHDA and CDR2 SQIVND (reference sequence). V shed 4 bases, J shed 0 bases, and the junction held 4 bases outside the gene matches. This CDR3 comprises 15 residues. As DNA, the CDR3 is TGTGCCAGTAGTACGGCAGGGGGCCTGAACACTGAAGCTTTCTTT. Its translation: CASSTAGGLNTEAFF. The full variable domain, with the rest looked up from reference TRBV19 and TRBJ1-1, is DGGITQSPKYLFRKEGQNVTLSCEQNLNHDAMYWYRQDPGQGLRLIYYSQIVNDFQKGDIAEGYSVSREKKESFPLTVTSAQKNPTAFYLCASSTAGGLNTEAFFGQGTRLTVV.

The chain recombines TRBV2 with TRBJ1-6; D gene ambiguous. The CDR3 covers 12 residues. Germline CDR1 reads SNHLY; CDR2 reads FYNNEI. Trimming shortened V by 1 base and J by 13 bases, and 8 bases separated the two germline ends. The DNA of the CDR3 is TGTGCCAGCAGTGAAGTCGGCCGGCCCCTCCACTTT. Its translation: CASSEVGRPLHF.

The gene calls are TRBV6-5 and TRBJ1-2; the match to TRBD1 covers 9 bases. CDR3 length: 15 amino acids. The germline gives CDR1 MNHEY, CDR2 SVGAGI. The trim removed 4 bases at V and 1 base at J, leaving 4 bases unmatched. The CDR3 coding sequence is TGTGCCAGCAGTTCGCCGGGACAGGGTAACTATGGCTACACCTTC. Its translation is CASSSPGQGNYGYTF.

The J gene is TRBJ2-1, the V gene TRBV7-3, with 7 bases aligning to TRBD2. Germline CDR1 reads SGHTA; CDR2 reads FQGTGA. The CDR3 loop spans 15 amino acids. V shed 3 bases, J shed 4 bases, and the junction held 6 bases outside the gene matches. The CDR3 bases are TGTGCCAGCAGCTTGACTAGCACGACGTACAATGAGCAGTTCTTC. Protein sequence: CASSLTSTTYNEQFF.

The V gene is TRBV18, the J gene TRBJ1-1; D gene uncertain. The CDR3 spans 19 residues. Germline V gene sequence: CDR1 KGHSH, CDR2 LQKENI. The V end was cut by 4 bases, the J end by 5 bases, with 29 bases between. CDR3 residues: CASSQVPWAGAIVGTEAFF. The DNA of the CDR3 is TGTGCCAGCTCACAAGTGCCCTGGGCAGGCGCGATTGTGGGAACTGAAGCTTTCTTT.